One sample yielded the 7 T cell receptor beta chains listed below, sequenced in a study of shared clonotypes between healthy human individuals. CD8 cells classed as naive were CD45RO-negative and positively selected for CCR7, excluding terminally differentiated effector memory CD45RA+ cells. The assay was immunoSEQ multiplex PCR, and TCRdb's table has in-frame clones only and misses some. The sample holds about 2,100,000 clones, about 92% seen once. Sequences were obtained from naive CD8+ T cells from PBMCs. All receptors derive from a man younger than 35 in good health. Some clones in this sample may be carry-over from other donors' samples.

V is TRBV13 and J is TRBJ2-5, with 9 bases that match TRBD1. Germline trimming cut 8 bases from V and 5 bases from J; bases unmatched to any gene: 12. CDR1 is PRHDT, CDR2 FYEKMQ, per germline (reference sequence). This CDR3 contains 15 residues. The CDR3 sequence: CASGYRGQGSETQYF. The CDR3 DNA is TGTGCCAGCGGGTACCGGGGACAGGGTTCGGAGACCCAGTACTTC.

The chain recombines TRBV30 with TRBJ2-7; perhaps TRBD2 as D (5 bases). Germline values: CDR1 GTSNPN, CDR2 SVGIG (reference sequence). The CDR3 consists of 13 residues. Trimming removed 2 bases from V and 0 bases from J, with 8 bases in between. The CDR3 here is CAWSSGNSYEQYF. The CDR3 bases are TGTGCCTGGAGTAGCGGTAACTCCTACGAGCAGTACTTC.

The chain employs TRBV27 and TRBJ2-7, with 7 bases lining up with TRBD2. Germline assignment: CDR1 MNHEY and CDR2 SMNVEV (reference sequence). V trimming: 0 bases; J trimming: 1 base; junction bases outside the gene matches: 6. This CDR3 comprises 16 residues. CDR3 sequence reads: CASSLSAGEKSYEQYF. The CDR3 nucleotides are TGTGCCAGCAGTTTATCGGCGGGAGAGAAGTCCTACGAGCAGTACTTC.

CDR3: CASSQDRAASNQPQHF. CDR3 bases: TGCGCCAGCAGCCAAGATAGGGCGGCTAGCAATCAGCCCCAGCATTTT. The J gene is TRBJ1-5, the V gene TRBV4-3; D is uncertain. CDR1 is LGHNA and CDR2 is YSLEER in the germline V gene. The germline V and J ends were trimmed by 0 bases and 0 bases, with 9 bases remaining between them. CDR3 size: 16 residues.

The chain employs TRBV11-2 and TRBJ2-7; 9 bases fit TRBD1. The CDR3 is made up of 19 amino acids. V shed 1 base and J 3 bases; nucleotides not matched to a gene: 16. Germline V gene sequence: CDR1 SGHAT, CDR2 FQNNGV. The CDR3 sequence: CASSLGLGADRGIVYEQYF. CDR3 coding DNA: TGTGCCAGCAGCTTAGGCCTCGGGGCGGACAGGGGAATAGTCTACGAGCAGTACTTC.

CDR3 nucleotides: TGTGCCAGCAGCACCCCTAGCGGGAGTTCCTACAATGAGCAGTTCTTC. Translated: CASSTPSGSSYNEQFF. V and J are TRBV7-8 and TRBJ2-1; the match to TRBD2 covers 10 bases. Unmatched junction bases numbered 5, after V lost 5 bases and J lost 1 base. The CDR3 has 16 residues. Germline V gene lookup returns CDR1 SGHVS and CDR2 FQNEAQ.

Remarks on this clone: Within the sample, other DNA sequences also encode this same CDR3. The V call is TRBV27, the J call TRBJ2-1; D is undetermined. Germline V gene sequence: CDR1 MNHEY, CDR2 SMNVEV (reference sequence). Trimming shortened V by 0 bases and J by 2 bases, and 8 bases separated the two germline ends. This CDR3 contains 15 residues. The CDR3: CASSLSSGAYNEQFF. CDR3 sequence (DNA): TGTGCCAGCAGTTTATCCAGTGGGGCCTACAATGAGCAGTTCTTC.